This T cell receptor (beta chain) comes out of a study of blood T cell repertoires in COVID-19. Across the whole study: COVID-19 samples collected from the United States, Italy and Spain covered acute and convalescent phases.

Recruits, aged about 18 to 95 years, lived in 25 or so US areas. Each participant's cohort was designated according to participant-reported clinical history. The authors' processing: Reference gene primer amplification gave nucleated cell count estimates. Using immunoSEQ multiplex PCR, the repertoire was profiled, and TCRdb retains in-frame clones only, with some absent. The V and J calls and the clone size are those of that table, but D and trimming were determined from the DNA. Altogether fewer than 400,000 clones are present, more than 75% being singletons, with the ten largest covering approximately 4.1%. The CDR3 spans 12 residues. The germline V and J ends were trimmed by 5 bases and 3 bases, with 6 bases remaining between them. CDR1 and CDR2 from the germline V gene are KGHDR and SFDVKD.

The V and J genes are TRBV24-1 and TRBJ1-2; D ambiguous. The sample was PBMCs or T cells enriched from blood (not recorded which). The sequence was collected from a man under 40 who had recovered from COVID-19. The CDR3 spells CATSAADYGYTF. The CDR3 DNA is TGTGCCACCAGTGCGGCGGACTATGGCTACACCTTC.